This section outlines one T cell receptor beta chain sequence together with its context. Its matching antigen is unknown. The data belong to a study of CXCR3-negative and CXCR3-positive naive CD8 T cells. Study at large: Roughly 140 million TRB reads were obtained in total, which works out to about 1.5 +/- 0.3 million per library. Study-wide findings and caveats: CXCR3-positive naive cells carried more hydrophobic TRB CDR3s than CXCR3-negative naive cells did. Similar levels of surface CD5 were seen between naive subsets; TCR strength was inferred from TRB CDR3 properties. Within a donor, both naive subsets shared TRBV-TRBJ usage, unlike memory cells.

Carrying UMI labels, the TRB cDNA libraries were prepared through 5' RACE. TCRdb reworked the 5' RACE reads into one entry per CDR3 protein, no DNA. The sample table sets out about 56,000 distinct CDR3 sequences. The CDR3 is 13 amino acids. Germline V gene lookup returns CDR1 KGHSH and CDR2 LQKENI. The chain has TRBV18 and TRBJ2-5. The sequenced sample was naive CXCR3+ CD8+ T cells from blood. Subset specified: CD45RO-CCR7+CD27+CD95- naive CD8+ T cells expressing CXCR3 (TNR3+). The clonotype originates from a human donor in good health. Some clones in this sample may be carry-over from other donors' samples. CDR3 loop: CASSQPLQETQYF.